This T cell receptor beta chain was recovered during a study of blood T cell repertoires in COVID-19. Authors' data handling: Counts of nucleated cells, estimated from reference gene primer amplification, were obtained. Libraries were prepared by immunoSEQ multiplex PCR; TCRdb keeps only in-frame clonotypes and omits some of them. V, J and clone size are those of that table, while D and trimming were read from the DNA. The sample holds approximately 140,000 clones, approximately 80% seen once. The count of this clone is one. Looked up from germline, CDR1 is SEHNR and CDR2 is FQNEAQ (reference sequence). Trimming cost V 5 bases and J 7 bases, with 14 bases left between them. This CDR3 comprises 13 residues.

Sequenced: peripheral blood. This chain uses TRBV7-9 with TRBJ1-2, with D possibly matching TRBD1 (5 bases). The TCR originated in a woman aged 80 or over in a cohort sampled during active or convalescent COVID-19. The DNA for the CDR3 is TGTGCCAGCAGCAAGAGTCGACAGAGTGGCTACACCTTC. This translates into CASSKSRQSGYTF.